This TCR beta chain derives from a study of identical twins. TCRdb reprocessed the 5' RACE reads with MiXCR, giving one entry per CDR3 protein. The sample carries around 220,000 distinct CDR3 sequences, over 12% recorded once. This clonotype was observed a handful of times. The origin of this receptor is a woman aged 18-29 years in good health. Sequencing input: memory (CD45RO+) T cells sorted from blood.

The CDR3 bases are TGCAGTGCTCCCTCGGGACAACCGACCACAGATACGCAGTATTTT. Its protein is CSAPSGQPTTDTQYF. This chain uses TRBV20-1 with TRBJ2-3; TRBD1 might be the D (6 bases). CDR1 DFQATT and CDR2 SNEGSKA come from the germline V gene (reference sequence). The V end lost 5 bases, the J end lost 2 bases, and 17 bases lay between the germline ends. The CDR3 length is 15 residues.